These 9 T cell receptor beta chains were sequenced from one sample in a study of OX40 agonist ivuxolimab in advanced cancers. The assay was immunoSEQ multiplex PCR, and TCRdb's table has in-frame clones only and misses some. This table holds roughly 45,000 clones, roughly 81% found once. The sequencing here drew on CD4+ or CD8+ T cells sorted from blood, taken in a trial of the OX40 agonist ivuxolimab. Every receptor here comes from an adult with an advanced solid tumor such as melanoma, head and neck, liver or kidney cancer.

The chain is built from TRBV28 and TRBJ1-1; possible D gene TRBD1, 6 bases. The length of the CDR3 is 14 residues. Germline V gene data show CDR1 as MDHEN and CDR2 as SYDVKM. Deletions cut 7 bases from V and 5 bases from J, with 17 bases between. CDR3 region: CASKVGAMGTEAFF. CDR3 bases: TGTGCCAGCAAAGTGGGGGCAATGGGAACTGAAGCTTTCTTT.

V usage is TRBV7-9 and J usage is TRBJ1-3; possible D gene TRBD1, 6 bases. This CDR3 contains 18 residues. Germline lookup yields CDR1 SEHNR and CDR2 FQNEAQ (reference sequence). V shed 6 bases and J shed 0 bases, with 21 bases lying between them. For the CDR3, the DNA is TGTGCCAGCAGTTCGCCCCCGGGGGCCACCAACTCTGGAAACACCATATATTTT. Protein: CASSSPPGATNSGNTIYF. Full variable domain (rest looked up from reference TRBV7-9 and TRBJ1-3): DTGVSQNPRHKITKRGQNVTFRCDPISEHNRLYWYRQTLGQGPEFLTYFQNEAQLEKSRLLSDRFSAERPKGSFSTLEIQRTEQGDSAMYLCASSSPPGATNSGNTIYFGEGSWLTVV.

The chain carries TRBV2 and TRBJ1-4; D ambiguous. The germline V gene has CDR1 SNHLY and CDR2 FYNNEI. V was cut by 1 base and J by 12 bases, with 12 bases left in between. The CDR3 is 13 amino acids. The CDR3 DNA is TGTGCCAGCAGTGAAGGAGTGGAAGAAGAACTGTTTTTT. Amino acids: CASSEGVEEELFF.

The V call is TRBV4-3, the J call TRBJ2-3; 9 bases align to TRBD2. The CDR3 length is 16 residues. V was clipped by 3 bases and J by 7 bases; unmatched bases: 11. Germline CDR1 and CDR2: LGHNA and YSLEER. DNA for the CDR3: TGCGCCAGCAGCCACGAAGCGGGAGGAACGTATTATACGCAGTATTTT. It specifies CASSHEAGGTYYTQYF.

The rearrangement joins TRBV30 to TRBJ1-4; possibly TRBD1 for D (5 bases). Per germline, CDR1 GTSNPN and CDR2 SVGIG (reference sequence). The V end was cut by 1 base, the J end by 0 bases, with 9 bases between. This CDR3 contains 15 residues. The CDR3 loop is CAWSARGTTNEKLFF. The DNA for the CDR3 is TGTGCCTGGAGTGCCCGGGGGACAACTAATGAAAAACTGTTTTTT.

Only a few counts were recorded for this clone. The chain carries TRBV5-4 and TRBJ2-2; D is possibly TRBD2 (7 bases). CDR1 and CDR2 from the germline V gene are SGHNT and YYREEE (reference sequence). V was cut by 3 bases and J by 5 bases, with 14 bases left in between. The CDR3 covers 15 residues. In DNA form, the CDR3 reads TGTGCCAGCAGCTGGCCCGGGGGGCTAACCGGGGAGCTGTTTTTT. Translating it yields CASSWPGGLTGELFF.

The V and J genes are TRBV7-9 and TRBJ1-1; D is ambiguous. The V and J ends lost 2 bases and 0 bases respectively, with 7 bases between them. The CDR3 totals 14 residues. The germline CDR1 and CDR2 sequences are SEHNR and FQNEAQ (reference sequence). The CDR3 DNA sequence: TGTGCCAGCAGCTTATGGTCCCTGAACACTGAAGCTTTCTTT. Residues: CASSLWSLNTEAFF.

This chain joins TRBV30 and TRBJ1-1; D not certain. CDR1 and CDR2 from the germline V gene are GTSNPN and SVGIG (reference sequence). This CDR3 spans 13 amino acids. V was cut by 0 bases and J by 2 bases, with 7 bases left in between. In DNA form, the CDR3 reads TGTGCCTGGAGTGTACCGGGAAACACTGAAGCTTTCTTT. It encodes CAWSVPGNTEAFF.

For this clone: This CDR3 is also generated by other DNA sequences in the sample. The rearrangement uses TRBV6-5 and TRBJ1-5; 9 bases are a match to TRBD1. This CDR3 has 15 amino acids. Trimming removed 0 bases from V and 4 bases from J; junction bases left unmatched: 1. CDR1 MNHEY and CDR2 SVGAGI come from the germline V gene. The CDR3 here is CASSYSGQGNQPQHF. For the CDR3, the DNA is TGTGCCAGCAGTTACTCCGGACAGGGGAATCAGCCCCAGCATTTT.